This T cell receptor beta chain originates from a study of blood T cells in healthy people across ages. Study outcomes and limitations: The authors considered diversity estimates from one million T cells to be underestimates. Diversity of TCR beta correlated strongly with naive T cell percentage.

The donors, all healthy, were Caucasians living in Russia, aged about 6 to 95. A second PCR, run for roughly 7 to 11 cycles, used a sample-barcoded 5' primer plus a J-beta primer mix. TCRdb re-derived calls from the 5' RACE reads in MiXCR, one entry per CDR3 protein. The table has some 900,000 distinct CDR3 sequences, 29% seen once; the top ten hold 15% to 20%. This clonotype was seen repeatedly, ten times or more. Its antigen is not known. The sample was blood. The clonotype was recovered from an elderly woman in good health.

CDR3 in DNA: TGTGCCAGCAGCTTAGAGAGGGGCGCACATCAGCCCCAGCATTTT. Protein product: CASSLERGAHQPQHF. The gene calls are TRBV7-2 and TRBJ1-5; tentatively, D is TRBD1 (5 bases). Germline values: CDR1 SGHTA, CDR2 FQGNSA. The CDR3 totals 15 residues. The ends were cut back, 1 base at V and 5 bases at J, with 12 bases in the middle.